These 2 T cell receptor beta chains were sequenced from one sample in a study of shared clonotypes between healthy human individuals (TCRdb year 2020). Libraries were built with the immunoSEQ multiplex PCR assay. This immuneACCESS table, as held by TCRdb, lists in-frame sequences with V and J called but not all clones. Of the missing ones, under half trace to an unresolved V gene in checked studies; the others have no known cause. The sample table lists around 180,000 clones, roughly 93% of them with a count of one. Of the sample, more than 0.065% falls within the top ten clones. Material for sequencing was naive CD4+ T cells sorted from blood. The sample's cell subset or site label, in plain terms: CD45RA+ positively selected. The source of these receptors is a young woman in good health.

The genes are TRBV28 and TRBJ2-2, with 9 bases lining up with TRBD1. This CDR3 is 17 amino acids long. Germline lookup yields CDR1 MDHEN and CDR2 SYDVKM. After removal of 4 bases from V and 3 bases from J, the junction contained 9 bases not matched to a gene. CDR3 in DNA: TGTGCCAGCAGTTACCGGGACAGGGAAAGGGACACCGGGGAGCTGTTTTTT. It encodes CASSYRDRERDTGELFF.

Concerning this clone: Other DNA sequences within the sample encode an identical CDR3. The chain carries TRBV9 and TRBJ1-1; D is perhaps TRBD1 (6 bases). This CDR3 has 14 residues. Germline values: CDR1 SGDLS, CDR2 YYNGEE. V was shortened by 2 bases and J by 0 bases, with 8 bases between the two germline ends. The CDR3 loop is CASSVGGMNTEAFF. The CDR3, as DNA: TGTGCCAGCAGCGTGGGGGGCATGAACACTGAAGCTTTCTTT.